The 25 T cell receptor beta chains below all came from one sample that was sequenced in a study of T cell responses to AZD1222 COVID-19 vaccine. Libraries were prepared by immunoSEQ multiplex PCR; TCRdb keeps only in-frame clonotypes and omits some of them. The sample carries 65,000 to 70,000 clones, about 88% recorded once. The material sequenced was peripheral blood, taken on day 0 of AZD1222 vaccination. Receptors were obtained from an adult in good health.

In its sample, this clone is medium-sized (0.01 to 0.1%). The J gene is TRBJ1-1, the V gene TRBV29-1; possible D gene TRBD1, 5 bases. This CDR3 has 12 residues. Trimming pared 7 bases from V and 1 base from J, leaving 10 bases between. Germline loops: CDR1 SQVTM, CDR2 ANQGSEA. The CDR3: CSAGASNTEAFF. CDR3 nucleotide sequence: TGCAGCGCTGGGGCCTCGAACACTGAAGCTTTCTTT.

This chain links TRBV19 with TRBJ2-1; TRBD2 agrees at 7 bases. V dropped 3 bases and J dropped 4; count of bases not matched to a gene: 6. The CDR3 runs to 15 residues. Germline-derived CDR1 and CDR2 are LNHDA and SQIVND (reference sequence). The CDR3 nucleotides read TGTGCCAGTAGTATGAGACTAGCCAGATACAATGAGCAGTTCTTC. Its protein is CASSMRLARYNEQFF.

The rearrangement links TRBV12-3 or TRBV12-4 to TRBJ1-3, with TRBD1 matching 7 bases. The CDR3 is 13 residues long. The trim removed 7 bases at V and 2 bases at J, leaving 2 bases unmatched. CDR3 coding DNA: TGTGCCAGCACCGACAGGGCTGGAAACACCATATATTTT. Translation gives CASTDRAGNTIYF.

This rearrangement joins TRBV28 to TRBJ2-7; D gene unclear. CDR3 length equals 14 residues. The germline V and J ends were trimmed by 7 bases and 4 bases, with 17 bases remaining between them. Germline-derived CDR1 and CDR2 are MDHEN and SYDVKM. This chain's CDR3 is CASILPRPPYEQYF. CDR3 DNA sequence: TGTGCCAGCATCCTACCCCGACCCCCATACGAGCAGTACTTC.

The V and J genes are TRBV28 and TRBJ1-6; D perhaps matches TRBD1 (6 bases). Germline CDR1 is MDHEN and CDR2 is SYDVKM. This CDR3 spans 14 amino acids. Trimming removed 4 bases from V and 7 bases from J, with 11 bases in between. As DNA, the CDR3 is TGTGCCAGCAGTTACAGGGCTACGAATTCACCCCTCCACTTT. Its protein is CASSYRATNSPLHF.

The chain employs TRBV10-1 and TRBJ1-1; D uncertain. This CDR3 is 13 amino acids long. V was pared by 0 bases and J by 7 bases, with 9 bases between. Germline V gene lookup returns CDR1 WNHNN and CDR2 SYGVQD (reference sequence). CDR3 amino acids: CASSESWNNEAFF. The CDR3 coding sequence is TGCGCCAGCAGTGAGTCGTGGAATAATGAAGCTTTCTTT.

The chain joins TRBV4-1 to TRBJ2-5; possibly TRBD1 for D (7 bases). The CDR3 spans 16 residues. V lost 1 base and J 5 bases, leaving 17 bases between the germline ends. Germline assignment: CDR1 MGHRA and CDR2 YSYEKL. CDR3 coding DNA: TGCGCCAGCAGCCAAGCCCCCACAGGGGAGGATGAGACCCAGTACTTC. The encoded protein is CASSQAPTGEDETQYF.

The chain combines TRBV4-2 with TRBJ2-1, with 7 bases aligning to TRBD2. Germline assignment: CDR1 LGHNA and CDR2 YNFKEQ. The CDR3 consists of 17 residues. Trimming cost V 1 base and J 0 bases; bases outside gene matches: 6. The CDR3 is CASSQGGGGRSYNEQFF. In DNA, the CDR3 is TGTGCCAGCAGCCAAGGGGGGGGAGGTCGCTCCTACAATGAGCAGTTCTTC.

The chain links TRBV28 to TRBJ1-5, with D unresolved. The CDR3 loop spans 14 amino acids. CDR1 is MDHEN, CDR2 SYDVKM, per germline. V lost 0 bases, J lost 3 bases, and 6 bases lay in between. The CDR3 DNA reads TGTGCCAGCAGTTTATGGGCAGACAATCAGCCCCAGCATTTT. Residues: CASSLWADNQPQHF. Full variable domain (rest looked up from reference TRBV28 and TRBJ1-5): DVKVTQSSRYLVKRTGEKVFLECVQDMDHENMFWYRQDPGLGLRLIYFSYDVKMKEKGDIPEGYSVSREKKERFSLILESASTNQTSMYLCASSLWADNQPQHFGDGTRLSIL.

A note on this clone: In the same sample, other DNA sequences code for this CDR3. The chain employs TRBV27 and TRBJ2-7, with D tentatively TRBD1 or TRBD2 (5 bases each). The CDR3 loop spans 14 amino acids. Germline CDR1 and CDR2: MNHEY and SMNVEV (reference sequence). Trimming stripped 0 bases from V and 4 bases from J, with 10 bases between. The CDR3 DNA sequence: TGTGCCAGCAGTTTATCGGGGGAACAGTACGAGCAGTACTTC. This sequence encodes CASSLSGEQYEQYF.

This sequence joins TRBV6-4 and TRBJ2-1; 8 bases are shared with TRBD1. The J segment lost 6 bases and the V segment lost 2 bases, leaving 3 bases of the junction unmatched. Germline lookup yields CDR1 MRHNA and CDR2 SNTAGT. This CDR3 is 14 amino acids long. CDR3 region: CASSDSTGGNEQFF. The CDR3 DNA is TGTGCCAGCAGTGACAGTACAGGGGGCAATGAGCAGTTCTTC.

This chain connects TRBV4-3 to TRBJ1-4; maybe TRBD1 (5 bases). Trimming pared 1 base from V and 7 bases from J, leaving 10 bases between. The CDR3 has 14 amino acids. The germline V gene encodes CDR1 LGHNA and CDR2 YSLEER. CDR3 DNA sequence: TGCGCCAGCAGCCAAGGAGGGGTGGGTGAAAAACTGTTTTTT. Translated: CASSQGGVGEKLFF.

The chain carries TRBV4-3 and TRBJ2-1, with 12 bases aligning to TRBD2. V was pared by 0 bases and J by 8 bases, with 8 bases of the junction left unmatched. The CDR3 runs 17 residues. From germline, CDR1 is LGHNA and CDR2 YSLEER. The CDR3 spells CASSQDRQTSGRDEQFF. The CDR3 DNA sequence: TGCGCCAGCAGCCAAGATAGGCAGACTAGCGGGAGAGATGAGCAGTTCTTC.

The chain joins TRBV21-1 to TRBJ1-1. TRBV21-1 is given as a pseudogene. This CDR3 has 14 residues. In nucleotides, the CDR3 is TGTGCCAGCAGCACTCTCGACCCGTTCTGGGAAGCTTTCTTT. Translation: CASSTLDPFWEAFF.

This chain connects TRBV12-5 to TRBJ1-5; 8 bases are a match to TRBD1. V gave up 4 bases and J gave up 3 bases; unmatched junction bases: 11. This CDR3 is 17 amino acids long. The germline CDR1 and CDR2 sequences are LGHNT and FRNRAP. For the CDR3, the DNA is TGTGCTAGTGGTTCCCCAACCGGGACAGGACACAATCAGCCCCAGCATTTT. Translation: CASGSPTGTGHNQPQHF.

The CDR3: CASSDRDSSYEQYF. The CDR3 DNA reads as TGTGCCAGCAGTGATCGGGACTCCTCCTACGAGCAGTACTTC. The V gene is TRBV25-1, the J gene TRBJ2-7; D may be TRBD2 (6 bases). The CDR3 contains 14 residues. CDR1 MGHDK and CDR2 SYGVNS come from the germline V gene. V was pared by 3 bases and J by 0 bases, with 9 bases between.

This chain connects TRBV4-2 to TRBJ2-7, with TRBD2 matching over 12 bases. Trimming at V came to 0 bases and at J to 4 bases, leaving 1 base not matched to a gene. In germline, CDR1 is LGHNA, CDR2 YNFKEQ. The CDR3 runs 15 residues. The CDR3 region has the DNA TGTGCCAGCAGCCAAGAGACTAGCGGGAGTTACGAGCAGTACTTC. Translation gives CASSQETSGSYEQYF.

J is TRBJ2-7 and V is TRBV5-1; perhaps TRBD1 as D (6 bases). From germline, CDR1 is SGHRS and CDR2 YFSETQ. The germline V and J ends were trimmed by 3 bases and 5 bases, with 9 bases remaining between them. The CDR3 contains 12 residues. The CDR3 bases are TGCGCCAGCAGCTCACAGGGCCACGAGCAGTACTTC. As protein: CASSSQGHEQYF. Based on the CDR3 plus reference TRBV5-1 and TRBJ2-7, the full variable domain is KAGVTQTPRYLIKTRGQQVTLSCSPISGHRSVSWYQQTPGQGLQFLFEYFSETQRNKGNFPGRFSGRQFSNSRSEMNVSTLELGDSALYLCASSSQGHEQYFGPGTRLTVT.

The rearrangement links TRBV15 to TRBJ1-2; possible D gene TRBD1, 5 bases. Germline CDR1 reads LNHNV; CDR2 reads YYDKDF (reference sequence). Deletions cut 0 bases from V and 12 bases from J, with 11 bases between. This CDR3 is built from 12 residues. CDR3 DNA sequence: TGTGCCACCAGCAGAGATGGGGCGACCCACACCTTC. It codes for CATSRDGATHTF.

The chain employs TRBV3-1 (or the pseudogene TRBV3-2) and TRBJ2-7; D unresolved. V was clipped by 0 bases and J by 2 bases, with 8 bases between them. CDR1 LGHDT and CDR2 YNNKEL come from the germline V gene (reference sequence). The CDR3 loop spans 14 amino acids. The CDR3 DNA follows: TGTGCCAGCAGCCAAGAGTCGCGGACCTACGAGCAGTACTTC. It codes for CASSQESRTYEQYF.

This sequence joins TRBV18 and TRBJ2-7; D remains unclear. The CDR3 sequence is 14 residues long. The germline V and J ends were trimmed by 4 bases and 0 bases, with 10 bases remaining between them. Germline V gives CDR1 KGHSH, CDR2 LQKENI. The CDR3 region has the DNA TGTGCCAGCTCACGGACCGGTAACTCCTACGAGCAGTACTTC. Amino acid sequence: CASSRTGNSYEQYF. The variable domain in full, completed from reference TRBV18 and TRBJ2-7, reads NAGVMQNPRHLVRRRGQEARLRCSPMKGHSHVYWYRQLPEEGLKFMVYLQKENIIDESGMPKERFSAEFPKEGPSILRIQQVVRGDSAAYFCASSRTGNSYEQYFGPGTRLTVT.

The chain uses TRBV2 and TRBJ2-2; TRBD2 matches 11 bases. CDR1 is SNHLY, CDR2 FYNNEI, per germline. J lost 4 bases, V lost 7 bases, and 8 bases had no gene match. CDR3 size: 16 residues. The CDR3 bases are TGTGCCAGCACCCGAACTAGCGGGAGTGTCACCGGGGAGCTGTTTTTT. Residues: CASTRTSGSVTGELFF. The full variable domain, with the rest looked up from reference TRBV2 and TRBJ2-2, is EPEVTQTPSHQVTQMGQEVILRCVPISNHLYFYWYRQILGQKVEFLVSFYNNEISEKSEIFDDQFSVERPDGSNFTLKIRSTKLEDSAMYFCASTRTSGSVTGELFFGEGSRLTVL.

The V gene is TRBV7-9, the J gene TRBJ1-3, with TRBD1 matching 7 bases. The length of the CDR3 is 15 residues. Germline trimming cut 5 bases from V and 3 bases from J; bases unmatched to any gene: 7. CDR1 and CDR2 from the germline V gene are SEHNR and FQNEAQ (reference sequence). CDR3 in amino acids: CASSERDSIGNTIYF. The CDR3, as DNA: TGTGCCAGCAGCGAACGGGACAGCATTGGAAACACCATATATTTT.

The rearrangement links TRBV7-8 to TRBJ1-4; a possible D gene is TRBD1 (5 bases). Germline V gene sequence: CDR1 SGHVS, CDR2 FQNEAQ. CDR3 size: 18 residues. Trimming stripped 5 bases from V and 0 bases from J, with 19 bases between. The CDR3 nucleotides are TGTGCCAGCAGCCCATGGACATCCCCGGTCGCAACTAATGAAAAACTGTTTTTT. This gives the protein CASSPWTSPVATNEKLFF.

The DNA of the CDR3 is TGTGCCAGCAGCGCGTACAGGATCACTAATGAAAAACTGTTTTTT. Amino acid sequence: CASSAYRITNEKLFF. The chain carries TRBV14 and TRBJ1-4; a possible D gene is TRBD1 (5 bases). V shed 5 bases and J shed 2 bases, with 12 bases lying between them. The CDR3 is made up of 15 amino acids. Per the germline V gene, CDR1 is SGHDN and CDR2 is FVKESK.